This T cell receptor beta chain was sequenced during a study of blood T cell repertoires in COVID-19. Study information: There were acute and convalescent COVID-19 samples, and they came from the United States, Italy and Spain. T cells, B-cell-depleted T cells, or PBMCs provided the cDNA or gDNA that served as material.

Germline V gene lookup returns CDR1 KGHSH and CDR2 LQKENI. V shed 1 base and J shed 2 bases, with 6 bases lying between them. The length of the CDR3 is 14 residues. TCRdb keeps only in-frame clones here, not all; method: immunoSEQ multiplex PCR. The sample lists about 63,000 clones, 65% to 85% occurring once. This TCR was recovered from a woman aged 40 to 49 with acute COVID-19. Sequenced input: PBMCs or T cells enriched from blood (not recorded which). This chain uses TRBV18 with TRBJ2-1; a possible D gene is TRBD2 (5 bases). CDR3: CASSPRGTYNEQFF. As DNA, the CDR3 is TGTGCCAGCTCACCACGAGGGACCTACAATGAGCAGTTCTTC. The full variable domain, completed using reference TRBV18 and TRBJ2-1, is NAGVMQNPRHLVRRRGQEARLRCSPMKGHSHVYWYRQLPEEGLKFMVYLQKENIIDESGMPKERFSAEFPKEGPSILRIQQVVRGDSAAYFCASSPRGTYNEQFFGPGTRLTVL.